What follows are 18 T cell receptor beta chains derived from one specimen sequenced in a study of blood T cell repertoires in COVID-19. This table comes from immunoSEQ multiplex PCR, and its TCRdb copy is limited to in-frame clones, with some not included. The profile shows around 60,000 clones, over 70% of them singletons. The sample was peripheral blood. Receptor source: a human donor in a cohort sampled during active COVID-19.

The gene calls are TRBV10-3 and TRBJ2-1, with TRBD1 matching 9 bases. Germline lookup yields CDR1 ENHRY and CDR2 SYGVKD. Trimming removed 0 bases from V and 5 bases from J; junction bases left unmatched: 2. CDR3 length equals 15 residues. The CDR3, as DNA: TGTGCCATCAGTGAGTCTGGACAGGGGAACAATGAGCAGTTCTTC. It translates to CAISESGQGNNEQFF.

CDR3 protein: CASRAGTLSYEQYF. The DNA for the CDR3 is TGTGCCAGCAGGGCCGGGACTCTCTCCTACGAGCAGTACTTC. This chain links TRBV6-5 with TRBJ2-7, with a weak D call TRBD2 (6 bases). This CDR3 contains 14 residues. V dropped 6 bases and J dropped 0 bases, with 12 bases sitting between them. Germline V gene lookup returns CDR1 MNHEY and CDR2 SVGAGI.

This clone has only a few counts. CDR3 region: CASSPQSSGSVEQYF. The CDR3 region has the DNA TGTGCCAGCTCACCACAGTCTAGCGGGAGTGTGGAGCAGTACTTC. This rearrangement joins TRBV18 to TRBJ2-7, with TRBD2 matching 10 bases. The CDR3 extends over 15 amino acids. J gave up 7 bases and V 1 base, and 7 bases lay outside the gene matches. Germline values: CDR1 KGHSH, CDR2 LQKENI.

In its sample, this clone was seen a few times. This rearrangement joins TRBV7-9 to TRBJ2-1, with a tentative D call TRBD1 (5 bases). V was clipped by 0 bases and J by 9 bases, with 6 bases between them. The CDR3 is 12 amino acids. Germline-derived CDR1 and CDR2 are SEHNR and FQNEAQ (reference sequence). The CDR3 bases are TGTGCCAGCAGCTTAGCTAGGGGTGAGCAGTTCTTC. It codes for CASSLARGEQFF.

The chain joins TRBV5-8 to TRBJ2-7, with 8 bases identical to TRBD1. The CDR3 sequence is 14 residues long. V dropped 0 bases and J dropped 4; count of bases not matched to a gene: 3. CDR1 is SGHTS, CDR2 YDEGEE, per germline. The CDR3 protein is CASSLGQGMYEQYF. The CDR3 bases are TGTGCCAGCAGCTTGGGACAGGGGATGTACGAGCAGTACTTC.

This CDR3 reads CASSLNRGGDEKLFF. As DNA, the CDR3 is TGTGCCAGCAGCTTAAACAGGGGAGGCGATGAAAAACTGTTTTTT. This chain joins TRBV7-9 and TRBJ1-4; the match to TRBD1 covers 7 bases. V gave up 2 bases and J gave up 6 bases; unmatched junction bases: 6. Per germline, CDR1 SEHNR and CDR2 FQNEAQ (reference sequence). This CDR3 spans 15 amino acids.

J is TRBJ1-5 and V is TRBV5-8; the D gene is possibly TRBD1 (6 bases). This CDR3 is 18 amino acids long. The germline CDR1 and CDR2 sequences are SGHTS and YDEGEE. The V gene lost 3 bases and the J gene lost 3 bases, with 22 bases spanning the gap. The CDR3: CASSYGPRGAGDNQPQHF. CDR3 bases: TGTGCCAGCAGCTACGGCCCCCGGGGGGCCGGCGACAATCAGCCCCAGCATTTT.

This sequence joins TRBV5-5 and TRBJ1-1, with D tentatively TRBD1 (5 bases). Germline CDR1 SGHKS, CDR2 YYEKEE (reference sequence). V was shortened by 0 bases and J by 5 bases, with 14 bases between the two germline ends. The CDR3 has 15 residues. CDR3 nucleotides: TGTGCCAGCAGCTTGGCTGGTACGCGGGGGACTGAAGCTTTCTTT. Residues: CASSLAGTRGTEAFF.

This clone came up a few times. The chain joins TRBV5-1 to TRBJ2-7; possible D gene TRBD2, 5 bases. Germline V CDR1 and CDR2: SGHRS, YFSETQ. The V end was cut by 0 bases, the J end by 5 bases, with 15 bases between. CDR3 length equals 15 residues. The CDR3 bases are TGCGCCAGCAGCTTGGTTCGGGGAGTCGGGGACGAGCAGTACTTC. Protein product: CASSLVRGVGDEQYF.

This rearrangement joins TRBV18 to TRBJ2-2, with a possible D match to TRBD1 (5 bases). The CDR3 runs 14 residues. The germline CDR1 and CDR2 sequences are KGHSH and LQKENI. The V gene lost 3 bases and the J gene lost 5 bases, with 10 bases spanning the gap. The CDR3 coding sequence is TGTGCCAGCTCACCGGCAGGGCTGACCGGGGAGCTGTTTTTT. Protein: CASSPAGLTGELFF.

This chain connects TRBV11-2 to TRBJ2-7; 7 bases are a match to TRBD2. J gave up 4 bases and V 5 bases, and 14 bases lay outside the gene matches. This CDR3 contains 16 residues. CDR1 and CDR2 (germline): SGHAT, FQNNGV. This CDR3 reads CASSPLVGEGAYEQYF. In DNA form, the CDR3 reads TGTGCCAGCAGCCCCCTGGTGGGGGAGGGCGCGTACGAGCAGTACTTC.

The V and J genes are TRBV6-2 or TRBV6-3 and TRBJ1-6; the D gene is possibly TRBD1 (6 bases). This CDR3 spans 16 amino acids. Trimming removed 4 bases from V and 10 bases from J, with 20 bases in between. The germline V gene encodes CDR1 MNHEY and CDR2 SVGEGT. The CDR3 bases are TGTGCCAGCAGTTCCTCGCCTGGGGCAGGGGTCTCACCCCTCCACTTT. Its translation: CASSSSPGAGVSPLHF.

The chain links TRBV28 to TRBJ2-7, with D unclear. This CDR3 has 14 residues. The germline gives CDR1 MDHEN, CDR2 SYDVKM. Trimming removed 5 bases at V and 2 bases at J, with 13 bases between. CDR3 in amino acids: CASSITVFPYEQYF. The CDR3 DNA sequence: TGTGCCAGCAGTATCACAGTCTTTCCCTACGAGCAGTACTTC. Together with reference TRBV28 and TRBJ2-7, the CDR3 gives the full variable domain: DVKVTQSSRYLVKRTGEKVFLECVQDMDHENMFWYRQDPGLGLRLIYFSYDVKMKEKGDIPEGYSVSREKKERFSLILESASTNQTSMYLCASSITVFPYEQYFGPGTRLTVT.

This clone appeared a single time. The chain recombines TRBV28 with TRBJ1-4; 8 bases align to TRBD1. The J segment lost 8 bases and the V segment lost 3 bases, leaving 14 bases of the junction unmatched. Germline CDR1 and CDR2: MDHEN and SYDVKM. CDR3 length: 17 residues. The CDR3 nucleotides are TGTGCCAGCAGTTTGTCCCTGGCAGGGGGCGATCAGGAAAAACTGTTTTTT. Translating gives CASSLSLAGGDQEKLFF. The full variable domain, its missing parts supplied by reference TRBV28 and TRBJ1-4, is DVKVTQSSRYLVKRTGEKVFLECVQDMDHENMFWYRQDPGLGLRLIYFSYDVKMKEKGDIPEGYSVSREKKERFSLILESASTNQTSMYLCASSLSLAGGDQEKLFFGSGTQLSVL.

As DNA, the CDR3 is TGTGCCAGCAGCTTAATTAGCCTTGCGGGAGCTGGCATCAATGAGCAGTTCTTC. Residues: CASSLISLAGAGINEQFF. This chain links TRBV7-6 with TRBJ2-1, with 7 bases matching TRBD2. This CDR3 contains 18 residues. The V gene's germline CDR1 is SGHVS and CDR2 FNYEAQ. After removal of 2 bases from V and 6 bases from J, the junction contained 16 bases not matched to a gene.

The CDR3 loop is CASSYSSTAGELFF. CDR3 nucleotides: TGTGCCAGCAGTTACTCGAGTACAGCCGGGGAGCTGTTTTTT. The genes are TRBV6-5 and TRBJ2-2; D is unresolved. Trimming left V 0 bases short and J 6 bases short, with 8 bases between. The CDR3 has 14 amino acids. Germline V gene sequence: CDR1 MNHEY, CDR2 SVGAGI.

This chain links TRBV6-5 with TRBJ2-7, with D unclear. With 6 bases removed from V and 6 bases from J, the gap between germline ends came to 12 bases. Germline V CDR1 and CDR2: MNHEY, SVGAGI. This CDR3 has 12 residues. Here the CDR3 DNA reads TGTGCCAGCAGCTCCCGGGTCCCCGAGCAGTACTTC. As protein: CASSSRVPEQYF.

The genes are TRBV15 and TRBJ2-1, with 14 bases matching TRBD2. This CDR3 is built from 16 residues. J lost 8 bases, V lost 5 bases, and 8 bases had no gene match. The germline gives CDR1 LNHNV, CDR2 YYDKDF (reference sequence). The CDR3 is CATSPGTSGSQDEQFF. The CDR3 bases are TGTGCCACCAGCCCCGGGACTAGCGGGAGTCAGGATGAGCAGTTCTTC.